What follows are 7 T cell receptor beta chains derived from one specimen sequenced in a study of response to subunit inactivated influenza vaccine. TCRdb analysed the RT-PCR reads with MiXCR anew, one entry per CDR3 protein. The sample lists hundreds of thousands of distinct CDR3 sequences, under 9% seen once, with 10% to 15% in the top ten. This specimen was PBMCs from blood, taken less than 30 months after vaccination. The receptors shown here come from a man aged 50 to 69 who received an inactivated influenza vaccine.

This rearrangement joins TRBV7-9 to TRBJ1-5, with D tentatively TRBD1 (5 bases). Germline assignment: CDR1 SEHNR and CDR2 FQNEAQ (reference sequence). This CDR3 is built from 15 residues. V lost 1 base and J lost 8, with 15 bases in between. CDR3 residues: CASSLGGTVYEPQHF. Written as DNA, the CDR3 is TGTGCCAGCAGCTTAGGTGGGACCGTTTATGAGCCCCAGCATTTT.

The genes are TRBV7-2 and TRBJ1-1, with D maybe TRBD1 (5 bases). CDR3 length: 12 amino acids. V lost 5 bases to trimming and J lost 11 bases, with 15 bases between them. The germline V gene encodes CDR1 SGHTA and CDR2 FQGNSA. In nucleotides, the CDR3 is TGTGCCAGCAGCCGGGGGGTGGGTGTCGCTTTCTTT. It yields the protein CASSRGVGVAFF.

This clonotype showed up just a few times. The chain links TRBV6-2 or TRBV6-3 to TRBJ2-3; tentative D call: TRBD2 (6 bases). CDR3 length: 16 amino acids. The germline V gene encodes CDR1 MNHEY and CDR2 SVGEGT. Trimming removed 6 bases at V and 1 base at J, with 17 bases between. The CDR3 region has the DNA TGTGCCAGCAGCCGCCCAGGAGGGTTCGGCACAGATACGCAGTATTTT. Translating gives CASSRPGGFGTDTQYF.

The gene calls are TRBV9 and TRBJ1-3, with D perhaps TRBD1 (6 bases). Trimming shortened V by 0 bases and J by 0 bases, and 10 bases separated the two germline ends. In germline, CDR1 is SGDLS, CDR2 YYNGEE. This CDR3 has 16 amino acids. CDR3 nucleotide sequence: TGTGCCAGCAGCGTAGGGGGGGCAAACTCTGGAAACACCATATATTTT. Protein sequence: CASSVGGANSGNTIYF.

This clonotype was counted between two and nine times. J is TRBJ1-3 and V is TRBV6-2 or TRBV6-3; D unclear. Germline CDR1 and CDR2: MNHEY and SVGEGT. The CDR3 has 15 amino acids. V was trimmed by 0 bases and J by 4 bases, leaving 10 bases between them. The CDR3 sequence is CASSYSAPRGNTIYF. CDR3 nucleotides: TGTGCCAGCAGTTACTCGGCCCCTCGCGGAAACACCATATATTTT.

To note about this clonotype: The junction departs from the called germline gene at one end, perhaps through a read error. The genes are TRBV4-3 and TRBJ2-1, with TRBD2 matching 8 bases. Germline V gene sequence: CDR1 LGHNA, CDR2 YSLEER. This CDR3 spans 20 amino acids. The CDR3 region is CASSQPDKGGGGLSYNEQFF. In DNA, the CDR3 is TGCGCCAGTAGCCAACCCGATAAGGGGGGCGGGGGGCTCTCCTACAATGAGCAGTTCTTC.

In DNA, the CDR3 is TGTGCCAGCAGCTCGTACAATTTTGAGACCCAGTACTTC. Protein sequence: CASSSYNFETQYF. The chain links TRBV7-9 to TRBJ2-5; D gene ambiguous. From germline, CDR1 is SEHNR and CDR2 FQNEAQ (reference sequence). CDR3 size: 13 residues. The ends were cut back, 4 bases at V and 5 bases at J, with 11 bases in the middle.